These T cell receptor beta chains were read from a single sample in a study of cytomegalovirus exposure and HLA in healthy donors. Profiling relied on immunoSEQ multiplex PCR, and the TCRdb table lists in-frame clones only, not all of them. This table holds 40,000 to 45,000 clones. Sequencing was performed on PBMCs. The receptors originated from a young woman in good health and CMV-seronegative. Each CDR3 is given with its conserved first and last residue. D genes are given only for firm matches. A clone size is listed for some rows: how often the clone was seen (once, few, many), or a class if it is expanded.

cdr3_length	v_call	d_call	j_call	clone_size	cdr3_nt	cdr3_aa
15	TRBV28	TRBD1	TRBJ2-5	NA	TGTGCCAGCAGCCCCCTTTTAGGGGGCGCACAGACCCAGTACTTC	CASSPLLGGAQTQYF
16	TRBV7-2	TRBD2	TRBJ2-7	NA	TGTGCCAGCAGCCTCCAGGCCGGGAGGGCCGCCTACGAGCAGTACTTC	CASSLQAGRAAYEQYF
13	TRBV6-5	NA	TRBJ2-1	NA	TGTGCCAGCAGTTTCACCCTCAGCAATGAGCAGTTCTTC	CASSFTLSNEQFF
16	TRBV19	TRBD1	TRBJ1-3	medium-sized	TGTGCCAGTAGCCGACAGGGGGCATGGTCTGGAAACACCATATATTTT	CASSRQGAWSGNTIYF
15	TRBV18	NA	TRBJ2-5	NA	TGTGCCAGCTCACGCAAGGGGGATAGGCAAGAGACCCAGTACTTC	CASSRKGDRQETQYF
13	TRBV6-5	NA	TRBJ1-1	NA	TGTGCCAGCAGTTACGGAGGGAACACTGAAGCTTTCTTT	CASSYGGNTEAFF
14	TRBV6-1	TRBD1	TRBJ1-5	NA	TGTGCCAGCAGACAGGGGATCTCCGGTCAGCCCCAGCATTTT	CASRQGISGQPQHF
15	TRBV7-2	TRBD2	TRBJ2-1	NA	TGTGCCAGCAGCCAGCGACTAGCGGGACCTCGCGAGCAGTTCTTC	CASSQRLAGPREQFF
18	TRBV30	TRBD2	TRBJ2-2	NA	TGTGCCTCCAGACCGGGACTAGCGGGTTGGGCAATTGCCGGGGAGCTGTTTTTT	CASRPGLAGWAIAGELFF
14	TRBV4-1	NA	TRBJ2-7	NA	TGCGCCAGCAGCCAAGTTGGACGGGAGAACGAGCAGTACTTC	CASSQVGRENEQYF
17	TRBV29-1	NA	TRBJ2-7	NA	TGCAGCGTTGAAGGCCTAGCGAATTCACTCGGGGATTACGAGCAGTACTTC	CSVEGLANSLGDYEQYF
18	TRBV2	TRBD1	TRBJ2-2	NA	TGTGCCAGCACCAAAACGTGGTCCGAGACAGGGGGCACCGGGGAGCTGTTTTTT	CASTKTWSETGGTGELFF
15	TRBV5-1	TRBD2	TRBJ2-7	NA	TGCGCCAGCAGCAGGCCGACTAGCGGGAGTCCCGAGCAGTACTTC	CASSRPTSGSPEQYF
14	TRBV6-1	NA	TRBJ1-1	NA	TGTGCCAGCAGTGGCCAACAGGGCACCACTGAAGCTTTCTTT	CASSGQQGTTEAFF
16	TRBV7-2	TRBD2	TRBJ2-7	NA	TGTGCCAGCAGCCCCAGCGCTAGCGGGAGCGGGGGCGAGCAGTACTTC	CASSPSASGSGGEQYF
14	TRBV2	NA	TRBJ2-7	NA	TGTGCCAGCAGTGGTGAATGGCGAGGGAGTGAGCAGTACTTC	CASSGEWRGSEQYF
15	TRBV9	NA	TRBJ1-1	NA	TGTGCCAGCAGCTCGTCATTGGGGACTCTCACTGAAGCTTTCTTT	CASSSSLGTLTEAFF
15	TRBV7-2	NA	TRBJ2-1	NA	TGTGCCAGCAGCTTCATCGGGAATAGCCTAGGTGAGCAGTTCTTC	CASSFIGNSLGEQFF
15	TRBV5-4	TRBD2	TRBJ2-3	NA	TGTGCCAGCAGCTTGGTAGCGGGCTCCCCAGATACGCAGTATTTT	CASSLVAGSPDTQYF
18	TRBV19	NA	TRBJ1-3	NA	TGTGCCAGTAGTCACCCGGGACACATCCTCGACTCTGGAAACACCATATATTTT	CASSHPGHILDSGNTIYF
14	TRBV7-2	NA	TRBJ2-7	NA	TGTGCCAGCAGCTTAGGGGCCTCCTCCTACGAGCAGTACTTC	CASSLGASSYEQYF
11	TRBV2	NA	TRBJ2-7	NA	TGTGCCAGCAGTGAAAGCGGCGAGCAGTACTTC	CASSESGEQYF
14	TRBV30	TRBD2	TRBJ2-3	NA	TGTGCCTGGAGTCGGACTAGCGGGAGTGATACGCAGTATTTT	CAWSRTSGSDTQYF
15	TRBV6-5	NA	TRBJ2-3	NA	TGTGCCAGCAGTTTGAGTCGACAGTTCACAGATACGCAGTATTTT	CASSLSRQFTDTQYF
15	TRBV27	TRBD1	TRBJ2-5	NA	TGTGCCAGCAGTTTAGGTGGGACAGGGGGCGAGACCCAGTACTTC	CASSLGGTGGETQYF
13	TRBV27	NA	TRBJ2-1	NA	TGTGCCAGCGGGGCTAGGGGCTACAATGAGCAGTTCTTC	CASGARGYNEQFF
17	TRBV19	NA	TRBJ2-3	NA	TGTGCCAGTAGTATAATCTGGAGCGGATCTAGCACAGATACGCAGTATTTT	CASSIIWSGSSTDTQYF
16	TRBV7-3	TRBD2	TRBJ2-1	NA	TGTGCCAGCAGCTTAAATCCCGGACTAGCGGGAGTGGAGCAGTTCTTC	CASSLNPGLAGVEQFF
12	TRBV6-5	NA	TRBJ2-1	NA	TGTGCCAGGCGCGCTAGCGACAATGAGCAGTTCTTC	CARRASDNEQFF
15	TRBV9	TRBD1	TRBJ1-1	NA	TGTGCCAGCGGGGACAGTATCCTGAAAGGGGCTGGAGCTTTCTTT	CASGDSILKGAGAFF
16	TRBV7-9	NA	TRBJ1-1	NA	TGTGCCAGCAGCTTAGGGTCCAAGGGGCGGAAGGCTGAAGCTTTCTTT	CASSLGSKGRKAEAFF
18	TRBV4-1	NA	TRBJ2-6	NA	TGCGCCAGCAGCCAAGAAGGGCAGGGATACTCTGGGGCCAACGTCCTGACTTTC	CASSQEGQGYSGANVLTF
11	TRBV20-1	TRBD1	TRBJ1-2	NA	TGCAGTGCTACAGGGGGCTATGGCTACACCTTC	CSATGGYGYTF
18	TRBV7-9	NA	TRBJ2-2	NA	TGTGCCAGCAGCTTAGTATCAGCCAGGGTGTTGTACACCGGGGAGCTGTTTTTT	CASSLVSARVLYTGELFF
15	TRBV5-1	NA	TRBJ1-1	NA	TGCGCCAGCAGCTCCTCCGGGACTGTCAACACTGAAGCTTTCTTT	CASSSSGTVNTEAFF
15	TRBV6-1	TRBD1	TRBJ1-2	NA	TGTGCCAGCAGTGTCGACAGGGGGCAAGGCTATGGCTACACCTTC	CASSVDRGQGYGYTF
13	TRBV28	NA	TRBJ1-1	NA	TGTGCCAGCAGTTTACGGGGTGTTACTGAAGCTTTCTTT	CASSLRGVTEAFF
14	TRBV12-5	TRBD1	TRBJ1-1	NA	TGTGCTAGTGGTTTGGGACAGGGGAACACTGAAGCTTTCTTT	CASGLGQGNTEAFF
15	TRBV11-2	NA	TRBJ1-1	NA	TGTGCCAGCAGCTTAGACCGAGGCGGCGGGAGAGAAGCTTTCTTT	CASSLDRGGGREAFF
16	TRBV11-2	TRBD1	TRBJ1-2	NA	TGTGCCAGCACCCTCTTACAGGGGGCCTCGGGCTATGGCTACACCTTC	CASTLLQGASGYGYTF
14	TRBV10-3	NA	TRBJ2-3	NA	TGTGCCATCAGTGAGCTTCCAGGGACAGATACGCAGTATTTT	CAISELPGTDTQYF
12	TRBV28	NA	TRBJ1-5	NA	TGTGCCAGCAGTTCCGTAAATCAGCCCCAGCATTTT	CASSSVNQPQHF
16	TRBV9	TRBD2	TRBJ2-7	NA	TGTGCCAGCAGCATGCGGACTAGCGGGAATCTCTACGAGCAGTACTTC	CASSMRTSGNLYEQYF
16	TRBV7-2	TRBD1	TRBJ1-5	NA	TGTGCCAGCAGCTTGCAGGACAGGGTAGCCAATCAGCCCCAGCATTTT	CASSLQDRVANQPQHF
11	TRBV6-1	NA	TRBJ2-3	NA	TGTGCCTGCCGAGGTTTCGTGGGGCAGTATTTT	CACRGFVGQYF
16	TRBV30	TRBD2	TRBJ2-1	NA	TGTGCCTGGAGTGTACGGCTAGCGGGGAAGAACAATGAGCAGTTCTTC	CAWSVRLAGKNNEQFF
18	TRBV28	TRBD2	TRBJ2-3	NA	TGTGCCAGCAGCTCGCCGGGACTAGCGGGCCCTAGCACAGATACGCAGTATTTT	CASSSPGLAGPSTDTQYF
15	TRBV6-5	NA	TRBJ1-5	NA	TGTGCCAGCAGTTACTCGAAGGGGTTAAATCAGCCCCAGCATTTT	CASSYSKGLNQPQHF
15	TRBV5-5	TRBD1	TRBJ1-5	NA	TGTGCCAGCAGTAGGGACAGTAGACTCAATCAGCCCCAGCATTTT	CASSRDSRLNQPQHF
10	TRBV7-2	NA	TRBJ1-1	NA	TGTGCCAGCAGCCGGGGATTTCCTTTCTTT	CASSRGFPFF
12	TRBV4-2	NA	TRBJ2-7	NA	TGTGCCAGCAGCCAGAACAGGGACGAGCAGTACTTC	CASSQNRDEQYF
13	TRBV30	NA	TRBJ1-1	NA	TGTGCCTGGAATACGGCGGGACGCGCGTTTGCTTTCTTT	CAWNTAGRAFAFF
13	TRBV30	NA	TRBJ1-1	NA	TGTGCCTGGAGTGTTGTCAGGGGCACTGAAGCTTTCTTT	CAWSVVRGTEAFF
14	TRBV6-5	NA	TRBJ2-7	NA	TGTGCCAGCAGTGCCTCCTACGGTGCCTACGAGCAGTACTTC	CASSASYGAYEQYF
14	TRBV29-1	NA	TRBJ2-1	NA	TGCAGCGCCAGGACTATCTTCTCCTACAATGAGCAGTTCTTC	CSARTIFSYNEQFF
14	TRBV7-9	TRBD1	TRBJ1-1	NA	TGTGCCTCTAGCAAGGACAGGGGGCAGTCCGGAGCTTTCTTT	CASSKDRGQSGAFF
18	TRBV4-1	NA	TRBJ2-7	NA	TGCGCCAGCAGCCATGCCTTCGGGAGATCAGACGCCCCGAGATCCCGGTACTTC	CASSHAFGRSDAPRSRYF
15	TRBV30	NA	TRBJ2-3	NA	TGTGCCTGGAGTGTGCGCGCGGTACCGACAGATACGCAGTATTTT	CAWSVRAVPTDTQYF
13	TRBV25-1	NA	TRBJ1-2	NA	TGTGCCAGCAGGGGGAGTTTGGGCTATGGCTACACCTTC	CASRGSLGYGYTF